What follows is one T cell receptor beta chain and its context. Original processing notes: Estimation of nucleated cell counts was performed using reference gene primer amplification. Sequencing was performed with immunoSEQ multiplex PCR; in TCRdb, only in-frame clones are kept and a portion is missing. D and trimming were read from the DNA, whereas the V and J calls and clone size are those reported in that table. This table has approximately 390,000 clones, 90% appearing once. The record originates from a study of blood T cell repertoires in COVID-19. As for the study in general: The origin of the acute and convalescent COVID-19 samples was the United States, Italy and Spain. PBMCs, B-cell-depleted T cells, or T cells were the source of the cDNA or gDNA that made up the material.

Germline V gene lookup returns CDR1 MGHRA and CDR2 YSYEKL. The V and J ends lost 4 bases and 6 bases, in that order; junction bases with no gene match: 8. CDR3 length: 15 residues. The V call is TRBV4-1, the J call TRBJ1-1; 10 nucleotides agree with TRBD1. The sequenced sample was peripheral blood. This clonotype was obtained from a young man with active or convalescent COVID-19. In nucleotides, the CDR3 is TGCGCCAGCAGCCCAACCGGGACAGGGGCGTCTGAAGCTTTCTTT. Its protein is CASSPTGTGASEAFF.